These 31 T cell receptor beta chains came from one sample sequenced in a study of blood T cell repertoires in COVID-19. The repertoire was sequenced with immunoSEQ multiplex PCR; TCRdb's copy has only in-frame clones and lacks some. In the table there are 95,000 to 100,000 clones, more than 75% of which are singletons. The sample comprised peripheral blood. The receptors derive from a woman aged 25 to 39 with acute or convalescent COVID-19.

The CDR3 reads CASKATLTGDRNQPQHF. The CDR3 DNA follows: TGTGCCAGCAAGGCAACGCTTACAGGGGATCGCAATCAGCCCCAGCATTTT. The chain recombines TRBV27 with TRBJ1-5; TRBD1 matches 7 bases. In germline, CDR1 is MNHEY, CDR2 SMNVEV (reference sequence). The junction had 14 bases not matched to a gene; V was cut back by 7 bases and J by 2 bases. The CDR3 contains 17 residues.

This sequence joins TRBV7-6 and TRBJ2-3; 12 nucleotides line up with TRBD2. The J segment lost 6 bases and the V segment lost 6 bases, leaving 10 bases of the junction unmatched. The CDR3 covers 16 residues. CDR1 SGHVS and CDR2 FNYEAQ come from the germline V gene. CDR3 in amino acids: CASSFTSGGLEDTQYF. CDR3 sequence (DNA): TGTGCCAGCAGTTTTACTAGCGGGGGGTTGGAGGATACGCAGTATTTT. The variable domain in full, completed from reference TRBV7-6 and TRBJ2-3, reads GAGVSQSPRYKVTKRGQDVALRCDPISGHVSLYWYRQALGQGPEFLTYFNYEAQQDKSGLPNDRFSAERPEGSISTLTIQRTEQRDSAMYRCASSFTSGGLEDTQYFGPGTRLTVL.

The chain recombines TRBV19 with TRBJ1-2, with 12 bases aligning to TRBD1. Trimming at V came to 6 bases and at J to 2 bases, leaving 4 bases not matched to a gene. The CDR3 spans 15 residues. CDR1 and CDR2 (germline): LNHDA, SQIVND (reference sequence). CDR3: CASRGDRGRNYGYTF. Here the CDR3 DNA reads TGTGCCAGTAGGGGGGACAGGGGGCGCAACTATGGCTACACCTTC.

The V gene is TRBV9, the J gene TRBJ2-2, with D perhaps matching TRBD1 (6 bases). Germline CDR1 is SGDLS and CDR2 is YYNGEE. The CDR3 is 14 amino acids. With 4 bases removed from V and 8 bases from J, the gap between germline ends came to 15 bases. The CDR3 DNA is TGTGCCAGCAGCACCCGACAGGATCTGGGGGAGCTGTTTTTT. Amino acids: CASSTRQDLGELFF.

This chain uses TRBV30 with TRBJ2-1; no clear D. Looked up from germline, CDR1 is GTSNPN and CDR2 is SVGIG (reference sequence). Trimming removed 2 bases at V and 7 bases at J, with 6 bases between. There are 11 residues in the CDR3. CDR3 in DNA: TGTGCCTGGAGTACCGGGAATGAGCAGTTCTTC. It codes for CAWSTGNEQFF.

This clone appeared a few times. The chain links TRBV11-2 to TRBJ2-1; 8 bases line up with TRBD2. CDR1 and CDR2 from the germline V gene are SGHAT and FQNNGV. This CDR3 is built from 15 residues. Trimming at V came to 5 bases and at J to 4 bases, leaving 7 bases not matched to a gene. The CDR3 sequence: CASSHREGSYNEQFF. The CDR3 DNA follows: TGTGCCAGCAGCCACCGGGAGGGCTCATACAATGAGCAGTTCTTC.

The genes are TRBV3-1 (or the pseudogene TRBV3-2) and TRBJ2-7, with D perhaps matching TRBD1 (5 bases). Trimming took off 3 bases at V and 6 bases at J, with 9 bases between the two ends. The CDR3 is 12 amino acids. Germline V gene data show CDR1 as LGHDT and CDR2 as YNNKEL (reference sequence). In DNA, the CDR3 is TGTGCCAGCAGCCAGCTAAGGGGCGAGCAGTACTTC. It is translated as CASSQLRGEQYF.

As for this clone: Within the sample, other DNA sequences also encode this same CDR3. The chain combines TRBV7-3 with TRBJ1-3; D unclear. Germline V gene sequence: CDR1 SGHTA, CDR2 FQGTGA. V lost 1 base to trimming and J lost 2 bases, with 3 bases between them. The CDR3 spans 13 residues. The CDR3 loop is CASSLKPGNTIYF. DNA of the CDR3: TGTGCCAGCAGCTTAAAGCCTGGAAACACCATATATTTT.

The chain recombines TRBV28 with TRBJ1-6, with 8 bases fitting TRBD1. With V trimmed by 1 base and J by 7 bases, 6 bases remained unmatched. CDR3 size: 16 residues. Germline V gene sequence: CDR1 MDHEN, CDR2 SYDVKM. CDR3 sequence (DNA): TGTGCCAGCAGTTTATATCAGGGGGCGGGGAATTCACCCCTCCACTTT. It encodes CASSLYQGAGNSPLHF.

The chain combines TRBV15 with TRBJ2-3; 7 positions agree with TRBD1. CDR3 length: 17 amino acids. From germline, CDR1 is LNHNV and CDR2 YYDKDF (reference sequence). J gave up 4 bases and V 0 bases, and 10 bases lay outside the gene matches. CDR3 loop: CATSRDSTGAVPDTQYF. The CDR3 bases are TGTGCCACCAGCAGAGATAGCACAGGGGCAGTACCAGATACGCAGTATTTT.

The rearrangement uses TRBV14 and TRBJ1-1; D perhaps matches TRBD1 (6 bases). From germline, CDR1 is SGHDN and CDR2 FVKESK. The V and J ends lost 0 bases and 11 bases respectively, with 25 bases between them. The CDR3 runs 17 residues. The CDR3 coding sequence is TGTGCCAGCAGCCAAGAGAGGTGGGGGCAGGAGGCGAAGACGGCTTTCTTT. It specifies CASSQERWGQEAKTAFF.

The chain combines TRBV4-1 with TRBJ1-3; a weak D match, TRBD1 (5 bases). V shed 3 bases and J shed 6 bases, with 12 bases lying between them. CDR1 is MGHRA and CDR2 is YSYEKL in the germline V gene. There are 14 residues in the CDR3. DNA for the CDR3: TGCGCCAGCAGCCATAAGGGGCTCGAAAACACCATATATTTT. As protein: CASSHKGLENTIYF.

Turning to this clone: The same CDR3 can be traced to other DNA sequences in this sample. The chain joins TRBV7-6 to TRBJ1-1; 9 bases match TRBD1. The CDR3 loop spans 14 amino acids. The V segment lost 5 bases and the J segment 1 base; nucleotides outside the gene matches: 2. From germline, CDR1 is SGHVS and CDR2 FNYEAQ. CDR3 sequence (DNA): TGTGCCAGCAGCCCGGGACAGGGGAACACTGAAGCTTTCTTT. Protein sequence: CASSPGQGNTEAFF.

J is TRBJ1-1 and V is TRBV5-1; D not resolved. Trimming shortened V by 0 bases and J by 3 bases, and 12 bases separated the two germline ends. The CDR3 consists of 15 residues. The germline V gene encodes CDR1 SGHRS and CDR2 YFSETQ. The CDR3 nucleotides are TGCGCCAGCAGCTTGGGTGGGTTGGCGGACACTGAAGCTTTCTTT. Protein: CASSLGGLADTEAFF.

The V call is TRBV27, the J call TRBJ2-1, with D hard to call. The V end was cut by 5 bases, the J end by 0 bases, with 8 bases between. The CDR3 contains 14 residues. Germline assignment: CDR1 MNHEY and CDR2 SMNVEV (reference sequence). The CDR3, as DNA: TGTGCCAGCAGTCCCGAGTTCTCCTACAATGAGCAGTTCTTC. Encoded protein: CASSPEFSYNEQFF.

V usage is TRBV5-1 and J usage is TRBJ1-2; D is unresolved. V was trimmed by 2 bases and J by 8 bases, leaving 13 bases between them. Germline V gene data show CDR1 as SGHRS and CDR2 as YFSETQ. The CDR3 is 13 residues long. DNA of the CDR3: TGCGCCAGCAGCTTAGTTGTATTGCGGGGCTACACCTTC. It specifies CASSLVVLRGYTF.

V is TRBV11-3 and J is TRBJ2-2; 13 positions agree with TRBD2. This CDR3 region has 20 residues. The germline V gene encodes CDR1 SGHNT and CDR2 YENEEA. V was pared by 0 bases and J by 1 base, with 8 bases of the junction left unmatched. The CDR3 is CASSLDPTSGGDQNTGELFF. CDR3 DNA: TGTGCCAGCAGCTTAGATCCCACTAGCGGGGGGGATCAGAACACCGGGGAGCTGTTTTTT.

The rearrangement joins TRBV5-1 to TRBJ2-7, with TRBD1 as a possible D gene (5 bases). The V end was cut by 0 bases, the J end by 6 bases, with 13 bases between. The CDR3 extends over 14 amino acids. Germline-derived CDR1 and CDR2 are SGHRS and YFSETQ. The DNA of the CDR3 is TGCGCCAGCAGCTTGGTATCGACAGTCGGCGAGCAGTACTTC. Amino acid sequence: CASSLVSTVGEQYF.

The chain links TRBV24-1 to TRBJ1-3; 7 bases agree with TRBD1. In germline, CDR1 is KGHDR, CDR2 SFDVKD. The ends lost 3 bases at V and 3 bases at J; junction bases unmatched: 7. The CDR3 sequence is 16 residues long. CDR3 sequence reads: CATSDALQGGGNTIYF. The CDR3 nucleotides read TGTGCCACCAGTGATGCCCTTCAGGGGGGTGGAAACACCATATATTTT.

This clone was observed once. The chain couples TRBV5-1 to TRBJ1-3; tentatively, D is TRBD1 (6 bases). The V gene's germline CDR1 is SGHRS and CDR2 YFSETQ. The V end was cut by 5 bases, the J end by 0 bases, with 18 bases between. The CDR3 consists of 17 residues. CDR3 in amino acids: CASSPQPQGSSGNTIYF. CDR3 DNA sequence: TGCGCCAGCAGTCCGCAGCCACAGGGAAGCTCTGGAAACACCATATATTTT.

The chain couples TRBV19 to TRBJ1-4; D perhaps matches TRBD1 (5 bases). There are 15 residues in the CDR3. Trimming took 4 bases from V and 7 from J, leaving 16 bases between them. CDR1 is LNHDA and CDR2 is SQIVND in the germline V gene (reference sequence). CDR3 protein: CASSTRGESGEKLFF. The CDR3 DNA reads TGTGCCAGTAGTACCCGGGGGGAATCGGGTGAAAAACTGTTTTTT.

V and J are TRBV24-1 and TRBJ2-2; D gene uncertain. Germline loops: CDR1 KGHDR, CDR2 SFDVKD. Trimming took off 9 bases at V and 10 bases at J, with 20 bases between the two ends. This CDR3 region has 14 residues. The CDR3 loop is CATSQNPAGSELFF. CDR3 sequence (DNA): TGTGCCACCTCCCAGAATCCCGCCGGGTCGGAGCTGTTTTTT.

The genes are TRBV6-1 and TRBJ2-7; 7 nucleotides line up with TRBD1. The CDR3 length is 13 residues. Trimming removed 3 bases from V and 3 bases from J; junction bases left unmatched: 2. The germline gives CDR1 MNHNS, CDR2 SASEGT. In nucleotides, the CDR3 is TGTGCCAGCAGTGAGACAGGGTACTACGAGCAGTACTTC. Its protein is CASSETGYYEQYF.

The chain links TRBV2 to TRBJ2-2, with 10 bases lining up with TRBD1. V was clipped by 9 bases and J by 6 bases; unmatched bases: 7. Germline loops: CDR1 SNHLY, CDR2 FYNNEI. The CDR3 contains 14 residues. The CDR3 DNA reads as TGTGCCAGTAGGGGGACAGGGGATTCCGGGGAGCTGTTTTTT. Translated: CASRGTGDSGELFF.

On this clone: A read error may account for a junction end that differs from germline. The chain carries TRBV7-9 and TRBJ1-5; 7 positions agree with TRBD1. Germline V lookup: CDR1 SEHNR, CDR2 FQNEAQ (reference sequence). The CDR3 runs 14 residues. CDR3 DNA sequence: TGTGCCAACCGACCGGGACAGCTAAATCGGCCCCAGCATTTT. Translating gives CANRPGQLNRPQHF.

The V and J genes are TRBV10-3 and TRBJ1-4; 9 positions match TRBD1. V lost 6 bases, J lost 5 bases, and 7 bases stayed unmatched. Germline-derived CDR1 and CDR2 are ENHRY and SYGVKD. The CDR3 extends over 15 amino acids. CDR3 DNA sequence: TGTGCCATCAGGAATCCGGGACAGGGAAATGAAAAACTGTTTTTT. Protein product: CAIRNPGQGNEKLFF.

The V and J genes are TRBV10-3 and TRBJ1-2, with a weak D call TRBD1 (6 bases). Germline CDR1 is ENHRY and CDR2 is SYGVKD. The CDR3 is 16 residues long. Trimming pared 4 bases from V and 1 base from J, leaving 16 bases between. The CDR3 sequence is CAISGSGDGGNYGYTF. Here the CDR3 DNA reads TGTGCCATCAGTGGTTCAGGGGATGGGGGTAACTATGGCTACACCTTC.

This chain uses TRBV2 with TRBJ1-4; D is undetermined. Germline CDR1 SNHLY, CDR2 FYNNEI. There are 15 residues in the CDR3. V shed 1 base and J shed 8 bases, with 14 bases lying between them. CDR3 in amino acids: CASSEVSPEGEKLFF. The CDR3 DNA reads as TGTGCCAGCAGTGAAGTATCCCCGGAGGGCGAAAAACTGTTTTTT. Drawing the rest from reference TRBV2 and TRBJ1-4, the complete variable domain is EPEVTQTPSHQVTQMGQEVILRCVPISNHLYFYWYRQILGQKVEFLVSFYNNEISEKSEIFDDQFSVERPDGSNFTLKIRSTKLEDSAMYFCASSEVSPEGEKLFFGSGTQLSVL.

The chain combines TRBV29-1 with TRBJ2-7; D unclear. Trimming pared 5 bases from V and 4 bases from J, leaving 12 bases between. Germline values: CDR1 SQVTM, CDR2 ANQGSEA. The CDR3 is 12 amino acids. CDR3 residues: CSVSPNLYEQYF. For the CDR3, the DNA is TGCAGCGTTAGCCCTAACCTATACGAGCAGTACTTC.

The V gene is TRBV10-3, the J gene TRBJ1-5; maybe TRBD1 (5 bases). V was clipped by 4 bases and J by 1 base, with 14 bases between them. Germline assignment: CDR1 ENHRY and CDR2 SYGVKD. The CDR3 spans 16 residues. The CDR3 here is CAISGADRGSNQPQHF. CDR3 nucleotides: TGTGCCATCAGTGGGGCAGACCGGGGGAGCAATCAGCCCCAGCATTTT.

This chain links TRBV7-2 with TRBJ2-7; no definite D call. With 1 base removed from V and 7 bases from J, the gap between germline ends came to 8 bases. CDR3 length equals 12 residues. In germline, CDR1 is SGHTA, CDR2 FQGNSA. The DNA for the CDR3 is TGTGCCAGCAGCTTAGTTCGTTCGGAGCAGTACTTC. This gives the protein CASSLVRSEQYF. The entire variable domain, with the rest obtained from reference TRBV7-2 and TRBJ2-7, is as follows: GAGVSQSPSNKVTEKGKDVELRCDPISGHTALYWYRQSLGQGLEFLIYFQGNSAPDKSGLPSDRFSAERTGGSVSTLTIQRTQQEDSAVYLCASSLVRSEQYFGPGTRLTVT.